This T cell receptor beta chain derives from a study of blood T cell repertoires in COVID-19 (dated by TCRdb to 2019 to 2021). For the wider study: Samples covering the acute and convalescent phases of COVID-19 were provided by collaborators in the United States, Italy and Spain. The material from the prospective study consisted of cDNA or gDNA derived from T cells, B-cell-depleted T cells, or PBMCs. The dataset comprised deeply sampled blood TCRbeta repertoires from subjects exposed to, actively infected with, or recovered from COVID-19. A freely available public database, intended as a resource for researchers studying the immune response to SARS-CoV-2, is where the repertoires were released. The samples were drawn from two sources: the first 160 participants of the ongoing ImmuneRACE study, and approximately 1,300 subjects contributed by 6 global collaborators. The sample metadata nearly always contained a de-identified subject ID, COVID-19 status, age in years and sex. Where available, HLA class I and class II types were obtained from metadata supplied by the sample provider rather than from assay-based typing.

About this clone itself: Its antigen specificity is not known. Qualities for individual bases were not recorded, and no much larger clone is one base off.

Study-level results and caveats: The quantity of clinical and demographic metadata differed by source and by participant and was supplied without curation.

Each collaborating institution followed its own protocols to collect whole blood in K2EDTA tubes. For TCRbeta analysis, collaborators shipped samples as frozen whole blood, isolated PBMCs, or DNA extracted from either of those sample types. TCRbeta CDR3 regions were amplified from genomic DNA by means of the immunoSEQ Assay, a bias-controlled multiplex PCR. The original methods were these. The number of nucleated cells in each sample was estimated from the amplification of reference gene primers within the assay. To quantify the absolute abundance of each unique TCRbeta CDR3 rearrangement, sequence reads were collapsed and filtered. For each sample, productive Simpson clonality was calculated as the square root of Simpson's diversity index over productive rearrangements. As stored in TCRdb, this immuneACCESS dataset retains in-frame rearrangements with V and J assigned. A fraction of the clones does not appear; measured against another copy, unresolved V genes explain less than half of the discrepancy, and the remainder lacks a known reason. Clone size and the V and J calls come from that table; the DNA yielded D and trimming. The sample table contains about 150,000 clones; only one count was recorded for 84% of them. The top ten clones comprise roughly 2% of the sample.

Sequenced input: peripheral blood. This TCR was sampled from a man in his 70s with acute or convalescent COVID-19.

CDR3 sequence: CASSTDRGLVTGELFF. The DNA reads TGTGCCAGCAGCACGGACAGGGGGCTAGTCACCGGGGAGCTGTTTTTT. The chain employs TRBV7-3 and TRBJ2-2, with 11 central nucleotides matching TRBD1. The CDR3 sequence holds 16 residues, the cysteine and phenylalanine included. The CDR3 DNA has 48 bases and is translated from base 1. V is trimmed back by 5 bases and J by 4 bases, and the junction contains 6 bases that no gene match accounts for. Per the germline V gene, SGHTA is the CDR1 and FQGTGA is the CDR2.